The clone carrying this TCR beta chain has only one observation. These data come from a study of control samples from healthy donors and cancer patients. The CDR3 totals 15 residues. V dropped 0 bases and J dropped 2; count of bases not matched to a gene: 4. CDR1 SSHAT and CDR2 FNYEAQ come from the germline V gene (reference sequence). Sequenced by immunoSEQ multiplex PCR; TCRdb stores in-frame clones only, minus some. The table lists about 180,000 clones, 90% of them singletons. This TCR came from a woman in her 50s in good health. V is TRBV7-7 and J is TRBJ2-7, with TRBD1 matching over 7 bases. Sequenced material: blood. The CDR3 DNA reads as TGTGCCAGCAGCTTAGCGCAGGGGGTGGCCTACGAGCAGTACTTC. Translation gives CASSLAQGVAYEQYF.